The rows below give T cell receptor beta chains drawn from one sample of a study of T cell responses to AZD1222 COVID-19 vaccine. Assay: immunoSEQ multiplex PCR; the TCRdb copy retains only in-frame clones and omits some. The sample gives 95,000 to 130,000 clones, about 88% of which show up once; 7.5% is in the top ten. The sequencing here drew on peripheral blood, taken on day 0 of AZD1222 vaccination. The origin of the receptors is an adult in good health. CDR3s include the opening cysteine and the closing phenylalanine or tryptophan. The D gene is left open where the match is weak. Not every row has a clone size; where given, it reads once, few, many or a size class.

cdr3_nt,cdr3_aa,clone_size,v_call,d_call,j_call
TGTGCCAGCAGCGCTTCCCCGTCTCTGGGGCTTGAGCAGTTCTTC,CASSASPSLGLEQFF,NA,TRBV9,NA,TRBJ2-1
NA,CASSKTDLWTGVGRGNTIYF,NA,TRBV21-1,NA,TRBJ1-3
TGTGCCAGCAGCCTGACAGGGACCCGGAACACTGAAGCTTTCTTT,CASSLTGTRNTEAFF,NA,TRBV5-5,TRBD1,TRBJ1-1
TGTGCCATTGGGACTAGCGGATACAATGAGCAGTTCTTC,CAIGTSGYNEQFF,NA,TRBV19,TRBD2,TRBJ2-1
TGTGCCTGGAACCCGACAAGAAACACTGAAGCTTTCTTT,CAWNPTRNTEAFF,NA,TRBV30,NA,TRBJ1-1
TGTGCCAGCAGCTTGGGGAATAGCGGGGGCCTTAACAATGAGCAGTTCTTC,CASSLGNSGGLNNEQFF,NA,TRBV5-6,TRBD2,TRBJ2-1
TGCGCCAGCAGCCGCAACAGGGTAGGACGGACAGATACGCAGTATTTT,CASSRNRVGRTDTQYF,NA,TRBV4-1,NA,TRBJ2-3
TGTGCCAGCAGCCCCTACCTGAACACCGGGGAGCTGTTTTTT,CASSPYLNTGELFF,NA,TRBV27,NA,TRBJ2-2
TGTGCCAGTAGTATAGAGCCGGGACAGGTCAATGAGCAGTTCTTC,CASSIEPGQVNEQFF,NA,TRBV19,TRBD1,TRBJ2-1
TGCGCCAGCAGCTTGACAGGGCTAAGCTCTGGGGCCAACGTCCTGACTTTC,CASSLTGLSSGANVLTF,NA,TRBV5-1,NA,TRBJ2-6
TGTGCCACCAGCGGAGAAGCGGAGACCCAGTACTTC,CATSGEAETQYF,NA,TRBV24-1,NA,TRBJ2-5
TGTGCCAGCAGTTTAGCTCCCTCTGGGGCCAACGTCCTGACTTTC,CASSLAPSGANVLTF,NA,TRBV27,NA,TRBJ2-6
TGTGCCTGGAGAGGCGGATACACCGGGGAGCTGTTTTTT,CAWRGGYTGELFF,NA,TRBV30,NA,TRBJ2-2
TGTGCCAGCAGCGGACAAGAGAGTGGCTACACCTTC,CASSGQESGYTF,NA,TRBV28,NA,TRBJ1-2
TGTGCCAGCAGCCTAAAGGGAGGCCTTTCCTACGAGCAGTACTTC,CASSLKGGLSYEQYF,once,TRBV7-3,NA,TRBJ2-7
TGTGCCAGCAGTCCAGCCTACGAGCAGTACTTC,CASSPAYEQYF,once,TRBV12-3/TRBV12-4,NA,TRBJ2-7
TGTGCCTGGAGTAAGGGACCCGGGGGCGCCATATATTTT,CAWSKGPGGAIYF,NA,TRBV30,NA,TRBJ1-3
TGTGCCAGCAGTCACAAACTTAGGACTGAAGCTTTCTTT,CASSHKLRTEAFF,NA,TRBV9,NA,TRBJ1-1
TGTGCCAGCAGCCGGGGCGCAGCCGGGTACTCCTACAATGAGCAGTTCTTC,CASSRGAAGYSYNEQFF,NA,TRBV3-1/TRBV3-2,NA,TRBJ2-1
TGTGCCTGGAGTGTACCAGGGGTAACCTATGGCTACACCTTC,CAWSVPGVTYGYTF,NA,TRBV30,NA,TRBJ1-2
TGTGCCAGCAGCCCTACAGGTTTCGGCGGGGAGCTGTTTTTT,CASSPTGFGGELFF,once,TRBV7-9,NA,TRBJ2-2
TGTGCCAGCAGTGAATGGACAGGGACTTCACCGAACAATGAGCAGTTCTTC,CASSEWTGTSPNNEQFF,NA,TRBV6-1,TRBD1,TRBJ2-1
TGCAGTGCTAGTCTACGGGAAATGAACACTGAAGCTTTCTTT,CSASLREMNTEAFF,NA,TRBV20-1,NA,TRBJ1-1
TGTGCCAGCAGCTTCGCAGGCGTGTCACCCCTCCACTTT,CASSFAGVSPLHF,NA,TRBV5-4,NA,TRBJ1-6
TGCGCCAGCAGCCACCGGGACTTCTTACCGGATGAGCAGTTCTTC,CASSHRDFLPDEQFF,NA,TRBV4-1,NA,TRBJ2-1
TGCAGTGCTAGTTCCGAAACCGGGGGCAATCAGCCCCAGCATTTT,CSASSETGGNQPQHF,many,TRBV20-1,NA,TRBJ1-5
TGCGCCAGCAGCCCAGGACAGGGGGCTAATGAAAAACTGTTTTTT,CASSPGQGANEKLFF,NA,TRBV5-1,TRBD1,TRBJ1-4
TGTGCCAGTAACCCTGAGGGCAGGGGTGAAGATTCACCCCTCCACTTT,CASNPEGRGEDSPLHF,NA,TRBV19,NA,TRBJ1-6
TGTGCCACCAGCAGAGACGGGTTTAGGGGGCGCCCGGGAAACATTCAGTACTTC,CATSRDGFRGRPGNIQYF,NA,TRBV15,TRBD1,TRBJ2-4
TGTGCCAGCAGTCCACCACATCGGAGGGATCTTTACTACGAGCAGTACTTC,CASSPPHRRDLYYEQYF,NA,TRBV27,NA,TRBJ2-7
TGTGCCAGCAGCTTAACCGGGACAGGAGTCAATGAGCAGTTCTTC,CASSLTGTGVNEQFF,once,TRBV7-9,TRBD1,TRBJ2-1
TGTGCCAGCAGCTTGGTGAAGGGGGCCACAGATACGCAGTATTTT,CASSLVKGATDTQYF,NA,TRBV5-6,TRBD1,TRBJ2-3
TGTGCCAGCAGTTTTCGAAGAGACGGGTACAATGAGCAGTTCTTC,CASSFRRDGYNEQFF,NA,TRBV28,NA,TRBJ2-1
TGTGCCAGTAGATCCGACAGATACACAGATACGCAGTATTTT,CASRSDRYTDTQYF,NA,TRBV19,NA,TRBJ2-3
TGCGCCAGCAGCTTGACAGGGGGGAGTGAAAAACTGTTTTTT,CASSLTGGSEKLFF,NA,TRBV5-1,TRBD1,TRBJ1-4
TGTGCCAGTAGCTATGGGTTGGATAATGAAAAACTGTTTTTT,CASSYGLDNEKLFF,NA,TRBV19,NA,TRBJ1-4
TGTGCCATCAGTGCCGGGACAGGGGGCAAGAACACTGAAGCTTTCTTT,CAISAGTGGKNTEAFF,NA,TRBV10-3,TRBD1,TRBJ1-1
TGTGCCAGCAGCCCAGGAGGGGGGAGGGCTAGCACAGATACGCAGTATTTT,CASSPGGGRASTDTQYF,NA,TRBV5-4,NA,TRBJ2-3
TGTGCCAGCAGTTTACCGGGGGGCTATGGAAACACCATATATTTT,CASSLPGGYGNTIYF,NA,TRBV28,NA,TRBJ1-3
TGTGCCAGCAGCTATAGGGGGAACACTGAAGCTTTCTTT,CASSYRGNTEAFF,NA,TRBV7-9,NA,TRBJ1-1
TGTGCCATAAGTTTGGGTTTTAACTATGGCTACACCTTC,CAISLGFNYGYTF,NA,TRBV28,NA,TRBJ1-2
TGTGCCACCAGTTTGAACACCGGGGAGCTGTTTTTT,CATSLNTGELFF,once,TRBV24-1,NA,TRBJ2-2
TGTGCCAGCAGCTTACGGGAGAACACCGGGGAGCTGTTTTTT,CASSLRENTGELFF,NA,TRBV5-4,NA,TRBJ2-2
TGTGCCAGCAGCGTCCGCCGGGCAGTCTATGGCTACACCTTC,CASSVRRAVYGYTF,NA,TRBV5-6,NA,TRBJ1-2
TGTGCCAGCAGACAACAGGGAGCCCTCCACTTT,CASRQQGALHF,NA,TRBV2,NA,TRBJ1-6
TGTGCCAGCGGTAGACTCTCTGGGGCCAACGTCCTGACTTTC,CASGRLSGANVLTF,few,TRBV28,NA,TRBJ2-6
TGTGCCAGCAGCGCCGGGACAGGGGGTTCACCCCTCCACTTT,CASSAGTGGSPLHF,NA,TRBV28,TRBD1,TRBJ1-6
TGTGCCAGCAGCCCCCTTGGGGGAGGGCTCGATGAGCAGTTCTTC,CASSPLGGGLDEQFF,NA,TRBV7-7,TRBD2,TRBJ2-1
TGCAGCGGTCGGGTCAGGGACCATGGCTACACCTTC,CSGRVRDHGYTF,NA,TRBV29-1,NA,TRBJ1-2
TGTGCCACCAGTGCCGGAGGAACAGGTGAGCAGTTCTTC,CATSAGGTGEQFF,NA,TRBV24-1,NA,TRBJ2-1
TGTGCCAGCAGTTGGGACAGGGGCGGAACAGAGCAGTACTTC,CASSWDRGGTEQYF,once,TRBV28,TRBD1,TRBJ2-7
TGTGCCAGCAGGAGAAGCCAGCCCCAGCATTTT,CASRRSQPQHF,NA,TRBV28,NA,TRBJ1-5
TGCGCCAGTTCCGGGACAGATAATTCACCCCTCCACTTT,CASSGTDNSPLHF,few,TRBV5-1,TRBD1,TRBJ1-6